Sequencing of this T cell receptor beta chain was carried out in a study of blood T cell repertoires in COVID-19. Study summary: From the United States, Italy and Spain came samples of acute and convalescent COVID-19.

Only in-frame clones appear in the TCRdb table, and some are missing; sequencing was by immunoSEQ multiplex PCR. The repertoire holds about 140,000 clones, with around nine tenths as singletons. Germline-derived CDR1 and CDR2 are SNHLY and FYNNEI. V lost 5 bases, J lost 1 base, and 0 bases stayed unmatched. CDR3 length: 13 amino acids. The sequence came from a woman between 40 and 55 years old with acute or convalescent COVID-19. This chain connects TRBV2 to TRBJ2-3; 7 positions agree with TRBD2. The sample taken for sequencing was peripheral blood. The CDR3: CASSLAGTDTQYF. The CDR3 region has the DNA TGTGCCAGCAGTCTAGCGGGCACAGATACGCAGTATTTT.